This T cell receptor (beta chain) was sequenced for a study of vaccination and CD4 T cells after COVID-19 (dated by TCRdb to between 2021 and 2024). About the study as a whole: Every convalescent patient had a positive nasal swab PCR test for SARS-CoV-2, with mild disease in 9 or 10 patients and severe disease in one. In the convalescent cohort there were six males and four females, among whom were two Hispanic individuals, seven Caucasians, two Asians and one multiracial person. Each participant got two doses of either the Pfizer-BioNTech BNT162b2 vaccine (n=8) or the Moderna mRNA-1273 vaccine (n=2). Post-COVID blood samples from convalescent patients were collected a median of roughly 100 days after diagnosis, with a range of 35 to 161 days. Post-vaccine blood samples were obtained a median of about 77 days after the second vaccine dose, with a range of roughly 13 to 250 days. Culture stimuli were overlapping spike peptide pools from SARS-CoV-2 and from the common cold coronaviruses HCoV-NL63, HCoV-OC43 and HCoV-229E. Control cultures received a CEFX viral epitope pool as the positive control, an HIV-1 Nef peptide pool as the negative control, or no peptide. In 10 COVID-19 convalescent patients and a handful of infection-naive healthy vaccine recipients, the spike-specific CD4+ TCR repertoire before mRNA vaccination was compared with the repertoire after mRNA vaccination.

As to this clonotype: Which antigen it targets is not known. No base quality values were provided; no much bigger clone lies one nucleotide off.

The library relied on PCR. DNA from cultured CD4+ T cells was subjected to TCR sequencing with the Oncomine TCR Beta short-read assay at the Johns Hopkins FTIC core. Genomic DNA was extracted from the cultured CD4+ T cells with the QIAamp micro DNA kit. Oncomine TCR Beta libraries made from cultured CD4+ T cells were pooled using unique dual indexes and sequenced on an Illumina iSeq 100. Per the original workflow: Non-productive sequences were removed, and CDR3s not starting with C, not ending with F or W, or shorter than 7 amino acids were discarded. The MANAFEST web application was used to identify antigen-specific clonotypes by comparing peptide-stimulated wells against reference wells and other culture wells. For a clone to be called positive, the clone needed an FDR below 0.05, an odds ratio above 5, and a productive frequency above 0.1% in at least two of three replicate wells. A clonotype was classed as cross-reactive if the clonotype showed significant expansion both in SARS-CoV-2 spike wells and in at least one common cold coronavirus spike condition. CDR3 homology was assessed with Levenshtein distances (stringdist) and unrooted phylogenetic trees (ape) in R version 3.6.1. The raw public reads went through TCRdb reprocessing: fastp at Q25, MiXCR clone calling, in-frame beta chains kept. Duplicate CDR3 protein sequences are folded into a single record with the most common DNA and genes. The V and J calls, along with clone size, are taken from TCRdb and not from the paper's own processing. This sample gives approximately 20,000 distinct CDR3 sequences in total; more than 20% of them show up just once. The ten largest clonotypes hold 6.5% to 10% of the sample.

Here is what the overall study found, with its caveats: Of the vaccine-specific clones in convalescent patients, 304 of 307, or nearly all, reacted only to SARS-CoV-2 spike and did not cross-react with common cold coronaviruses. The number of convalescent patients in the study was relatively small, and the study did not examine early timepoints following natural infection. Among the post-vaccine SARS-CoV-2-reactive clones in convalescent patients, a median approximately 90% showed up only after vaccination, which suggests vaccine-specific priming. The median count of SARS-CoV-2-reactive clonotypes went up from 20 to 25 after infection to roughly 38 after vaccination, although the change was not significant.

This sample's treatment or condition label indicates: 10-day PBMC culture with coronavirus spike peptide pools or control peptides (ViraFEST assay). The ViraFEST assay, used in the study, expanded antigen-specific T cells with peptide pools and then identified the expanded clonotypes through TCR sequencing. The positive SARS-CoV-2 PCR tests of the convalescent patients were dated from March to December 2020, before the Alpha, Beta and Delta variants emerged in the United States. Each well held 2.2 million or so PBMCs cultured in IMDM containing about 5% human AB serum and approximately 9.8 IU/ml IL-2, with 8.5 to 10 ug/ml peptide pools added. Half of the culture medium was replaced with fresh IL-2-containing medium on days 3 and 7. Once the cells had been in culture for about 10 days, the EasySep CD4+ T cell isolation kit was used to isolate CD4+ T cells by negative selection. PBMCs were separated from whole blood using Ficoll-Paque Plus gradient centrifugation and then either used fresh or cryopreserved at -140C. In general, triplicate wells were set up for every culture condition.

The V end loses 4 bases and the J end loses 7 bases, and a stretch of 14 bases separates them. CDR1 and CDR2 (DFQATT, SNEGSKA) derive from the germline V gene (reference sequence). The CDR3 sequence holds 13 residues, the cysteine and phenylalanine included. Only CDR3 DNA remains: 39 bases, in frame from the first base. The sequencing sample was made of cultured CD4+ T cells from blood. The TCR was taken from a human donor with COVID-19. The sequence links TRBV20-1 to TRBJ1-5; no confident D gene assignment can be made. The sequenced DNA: TGCAGTGCTATTGACCGCTTAGAACAGCCCCAGCATTTT. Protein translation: CSAIDRLEQPQHF.